These 29 T cell receptor beta chains were sequenced from one sample in a study of Graves' ophthalmopathy and Graves' hyperthyroidism. Amplified material comprised TCR beta CDR3 regions derived from RNA transcripts. Second-round multiplex PCR came after a first-round RT-PCR that employed HTBI primers. MiXCR, applied by TCRdb to the multiplex PCR reads, yields one record per CDR3 protein. This sample has 170,000 or so distinct CDR3 sequences, with around two fifths found just once. The specimen sequenced was peripheral blood. These receptor sequences come from a woman in her forties with Graves' ophthalmopathy.

This clonotype was found many times. The genes are TRBV4-3 and TRBJ1-6; no clear D. Trimming removed 0 bases from V and 10 bases from J, with 7 bases in between. Germline lookup yields CDR1 LGHNA and CDR2 YSLEER. This CDR3 is 13 amino acids long. DNA of the CDR3: TGCGCCAGCAGCCAAGAGGGCGCCTCACCCCTCCACTTT. Its protein is CASSQEGASPLHF.

This clonotype was picked up many times. The rearrangement uses TRBV11-2 and TRBJ2-7; TRBD1 might be the D (5 bases). The CDR3 is made up of 14 amino acids. Trimming removed 2 bases at V and 5 bases at J, with 13 bases between. CDR1 and CDR2 (germline): SGHAT, FQNNGV. The CDR3 DNA sequence: TGTGCCAGCAGCTTACGGGCAGGGCACCACGAGCAGTACTTC. Amino acid sequence: CASSLRAGHHEQYF.

V and J are TRBV28 and TRBJ1-2; perhaps TRBD1 as D (5 bases). The CDR3 runs to 13 residues. CDR1 MDHEN and CDR2 SYDVKM come from the germline V gene. Trimming took 11 bases from V and 2 from J, leaving 15 bases between them. The DNA for the CDR3 is TGTGCCGGTTCGTCCGGGGGGAACTATGGCTACACCTTC. This translates into CAGSSGGNYGYTF.

In this sample, this clonotype turned up many times. This chain links TRBV20-1 with TRBJ2-5; D is unresolved. The CDR3 has 15 residues. The germline V gene has CDR1 DFQATT and CDR2 SNEGSKA (reference sequence). The V end lost 0 bases, the J end lost 1 base, and 12 bases lay between the germline ends. Written as DNA, the CDR3 is TGCAGTGCTAGAGACTTCGTACAAATCCAAGAGACCCAGTACTTC. This codes for CSARDFVQIQETQYF.

In its sample, this clonotype was seen many times. V usage is TRBV2 and J usage is TRBJ1-3; possibly TRBD1 for D (6 bases). The ends were cut back, 7 bases at V and 6 bases at J, with 22 bases in the middle. The CDR3 sequence is 16 residues long. Per the germline V gene, CDR1 is SNHLY and CDR2 is FYNNEI. The DNA for the CDR3 is TGTGCCAGCATGTACGGACAGTCCAATGACGAAAACACCATATATTTT. This encodes CASMYGQSNDENTIYF.

This clonotype was seen at least ten times. The chain is built from TRBV12-5 and TRBJ1-6; 8 bases are a match to TRBD1. Per germline, CDR1 LGHNT and CDR2 FRNRAP. The CDR3 is made up of 14 amino acids. V dropped 0 bases and J dropped 10; count of bases not matched to a gene: 2. The CDR3 DNA reads TGTGCTAGTGGTTTGGTACAGGGGGGATCACCCCTCCACTTT. It encodes CASGLVQGGSPLHF.

In its sample, this clonotype was seen many times. J is TRBJ2-5 and V is TRBV28; D unresolved. This CDR3 has 13 residues. V was trimmed by 6 bases and J by 5 bases, leaving 13 bases between them. The germline V gene encodes CDR1 MDHEN and CDR2 SYDVKM. The CDR3 sequence: CASSPATVETQYF. As DNA, the CDR3 is TGTGCCAGCAGCCCAGCCACAGTTGAGACCCAGTACTTC.

The chain recombines TRBV20-1 with TRBJ2-7; 8 nucleotides agree with TRBD2. Germline V gene lookup returns CDR1 DFQATT and CDR2 SNEGSKA (reference sequence). V shed 3 bases and J 5 bases; nucleotides not matched to a gene: 9. The CDR3 spans 14 residues. The CDR3 region is CSASRGGGPHEQYF. The CDR3 DNA reads as TGCAGTGCTAGCCGGGGGGGAGGGCCCCACGAGCAGTACTTC.

Many counts were recorded for this clonotype. The chain couples TRBV28 to TRBJ1-1; 7 bases line up with TRBD1. V lost 8 bases and J lost 6; bases outside the gene matches: 12. CDR3 size: 14 residues. Germline CDR1 is MDHEN and CDR2 is SYDVKM. Here the CDR3 reads CASHAGTASPEAFF. CDR3 nucleotides: TGTGCCAGCCACGCCGGGACAGCTAGTCCTGAAGCTTTCTTT.

This clonotype was counted a few times. This clone may be a read error of a much larger clone one base away. This chain joins TRBV11-2 and TRBJ2-5; no definite D call. The CDR3 runs to 12 residues. V was clipped by 5 bases and J by 1 base, with 5 bases between them. From germline, CDR1 is SGHAT and CDR2 FQNNGV. CDR3 nucleotides: TGTGCCAGCAGCCCCTTCCAAGAGACCCAGTACTTC. This gives the protein CASSPFQETQYF.

This clonotype was counted many times. The genes are TRBV20-1 and TRBJ1-2; D ambiguous. The germline V and J ends were trimmed by 5 bases and 0 bases, with 13 bases remaining between them. The CDR3 length is 14 residues. Germline CDR1 is DFQATT and CDR2 is SNEGSKA (reference sequence). The CDR3 sequence: CSAARSGANYGYTF. CDR3 nucleotides: TGCAGTGCTGCTCGATCGGGTGCTAACTATGGCTACACCTTC.

The V call is TRBV28, the J call TRBJ2-7, with TRBD2 as a possible D gene (5 bases). Germline V lookup: CDR1 MDHEN, CDR2 SYDVKM. This CDR3 comprises 10 residues. V shed 5 bases and J shed 6 bases, with 5 bases lying between them. The CDR3 region is CASSRGEQYF. The CDR3 region has the DNA TGTGCCAGCAGTCGGGGCGAGCAGTACTTC.

V and J are TRBV4-3 and TRBJ1-2; D unresolved. Germline CDR1 and CDR2: LGHNA and YSLEER. V was clipped by 3 bases and J by 2 bases, with 10 bases between them. This CDR3 spans 14 amino acids. CDR3 bases: TGCGCCAGCAGCCAGGTTACCGGGAACTATGGCTACACCTTC. Translated: CASSQVTGNYGYTF.

This clonotype was seen at least ten times. The chain links TRBV12-3 or TRBV12-4 to TRBJ2-7; D uncertain. The CDR3 length is 13 residues. V lost 2 bases, J lost 5 bases, and 10 bases lay in between. The CDR3 DNA is TGTGCCAGCAGTTTAACGAGAGATAACGAGCAGTACTTC. Its translation is CASSLTRDNEQYF.

V gene TRBV2 combines with J gene TRBJ1-5, with TRBD1 as a possible D gene (6 bases). V lost 5 bases to trimming and J lost 3 bases, with 11 bases between them. From germline, CDR1 is SNHLY and CDR2 FYNNEI. The CDR3 is 14 amino acids. The CDR3 here is CASSLDRTNQPQHF. The CDR3 DNA follows: TGTGCCAGCAGTCTAGACAGGACCAATCAGCCCCAGCATTTT.

The rearrangement uses TRBV6-2 or TRBV6-3 and TRBJ2-2, with TRBD1 as a possible D gene (6 bases). Germline-derived CDR1 and CDR2 are MNHEY and SVGEGT. The CDR3 spans 17 residues. V lost 5 bases and J 7 bases, leaving 23 bases between the germline ends. The CDR3 here is CASSKRTDPWRGGELFF. The CDR3 coding sequence is TGTGCCAGCAGTAAGAGGACAGACCCTTGGAGAGGCGGGGAGCTGTTTTTT.

This clonotype was seen repeatedly, ten times or more. This chain links TRBV3-1 with TRBJ2-3, with D hard to call. Trimming took off 0 bases at V and 2 bases at J, with 15 bases between the two ends. From germline, CDR1 is LGHDT and CDR2 YNNKEL (reference sequence). The CDR3 spans 17 residues. Written as DNA, the CDR3 is TGTGCCAGCAGCCAAGATGGAAGGGCCCTCGTCACAGATACGCAGTATTTT. This codes for CASSQDGRALVTDTQYF.

The J gene is TRBJ2-5, the V gene TRBV7-2, with D hard to call. The V end was cut by 0 bases, the J end by 5 bases, with 7 bases between. Germline CDR1 reads SGHTA; CDR2 reads FQGNSA. The CDR3 loop spans 13 amino acids. CDR3 DNA sequence: TGTGCCAGCAGCTTAGCAGTTCCCGAGACCCAGTACTTC. It codes for CASSLAVPETQYF.

The J gene is TRBJ2-2, the V gene TRBV5-1; no clear D gene. Germline V CDR1 and CDR2: SGHRS, YFSETQ. The V end lost 7 bases, the J end lost 3 bases, and 19 bases lay between the germline ends. The CDR3 consists of 16 residues. DNA of the CDR3: TGCGCCAGCGAGGCGGCTGGGCAGACCTACACCGGGGAGCTGTTTTTT. Translation gives CASEAAGQTYTGELFF. The variable domain in full, completed from reference TRBV5-1 and TRBJ2-2, reads KAGVTQTPRYLIKTRGQQVTLSCSPISGHRSVSWYQQTPGQGLQFLFEYFSETQRNKGNFPGRFSGRQFSNSRSEMNVSTLELGDSALYLCASEAAGQTYTGELFFGEGSRLTVL.

This chain links TRBV5-1 with TRBJ1-5; D call uncertain. Germline V gene sequence: CDR1 SGHRS, CDR2 YFSETQ. V shed 4 bases and J shed 2 bases, with 10 bases lying between them. The CDR3 has 14 residues. The CDR3 here is CASSLRGGNQPQHF. CDR3 nucleotide sequence: TGCGCCAGCAGCCTACGAGGTGGCAATCAGCCCCAGCATTTT. Drawing the rest from reference TRBV5-1 and TRBJ1-5, the complete variable domain is KAGVTQTPRYLIKTRGQQVTLSCSPISGHRSVSWYQQTPGQGLQFLFEYFSETQRNKGNFPGRFSGRQFSNSRSEMNVSTLELGDSALYLCASSLRGGNQPQHFGDGTRLSIL.

This clonotype was counted ten times or more. The chain uses TRBV28 and TRBJ1-5; D uncertain. CDR1 and CDR2 (germline): MDHEN, SYDVKM. The CDR3 runs to 15 residues. V lost 1 base and J lost 1, with 8 bases in between. The CDR3 spells CASSLFRPSNQPQHF. The CDR3 DNA is TGTGCCAGCAGTTTATTCAGACCAAGCAATCAGCCCCAGCATTTT.

This clonotype was detected many times. This sequence joins TRBV13 and TRBJ2-5; D possibly uses TRBD1 or TRBD2 (5 bases each). CDR3 length equals 14 residues. Germline CDR1 is PRHDT and CDR2 is FYEKMQ (reference sequence). Trimming left V 5 bases short and J 1 base short, with 11 bases between. The CDR3 DNA reads TGTGCCAGCAGCCAAACCGGGACCCAAGAGACCCAGTACTTC. Residues: CASSQTGTQETQYF.

The table lists this clonotype with many counts. The rearrangement uses TRBV5-1 and TRBJ1-2; TRBD1 matches at 9 bases. The CDR3 covers 13 residues. V dropped 5 bases and J dropped 8; count of bases not matched to a gene: 7. Germline values: CDR1 SGHRS, CDR2 YFSETQ. The CDR3 region is CASRQQGAAGYTF. DNA for the CDR3: TGCGCCAGCAGGCAACAGGGGGCAGCGGGCTACACCTTC.

A few counts support this clonotype. The chain has TRBV6-5 and TRBJ2-2; D remains unclear. The CDR3 totals 12 residues. V gave up 2 bases and J gave up 4 bases, with 2 bases separating them. Germline values: CDR1 MNHEY, CDR2 SVGAGI. In DNA form, the CDR3 reads TGTGCCAGCAGTTACGGCACCGGGGAGCTGTTTTTT. It translates to CASSYGTGELFF.

This clonotype showed up just a few times. This chain joins TRBV12-3 or TRBV12-4 and TRBJ2-7; no reliable D call. The CDR3 is made up of 14 amino acids. With 7 bases removed from V and 2 bases from J, the gap between germline ends came to 15 bases. The CDR3 loop is CASNQVGFTYEQYF. DNA of the CDR3: TGTGCCAGCAACCAGGTGGGATTTACCTACGAGCAGTACTTC.

This clonotype was recorded at least ten times. This chain links TRBV6-2 or TRBV6-3 with TRBJ1-2, with D maybe TRBD1 (5 bases). The CDR3 consists of 16 residues. With 0 bases removed from V and 1 base from J, the gap between germline ends came to 12 bases. Germline V CDR1 and CDR2: MNHEY, SVGEGT. The CDR3 spells CASSYSPTADNYGYTF. Here the CDR3 DNA reads TGTGCCAGCAGTTACTCTCCGACAGCCGATAACTATGGCTACACCTTC.

The rearrangement joins TRBV7-2 to TRBJ1-6, with D perhaps TRBD1 (5 bases). The germline V gene has CDR1 SGHTA and CDR2 FQGNSA. V was pared by 3 bases and J by 6 bases, with 12 bases between. The CDR3 is 15 residues long. This chain's CDR3 is CASSLGRGFNSPLHF. The CDR3 nucleotides are TGTGCCAGCAGCTTGGGTCGGGGCTTTAATTCACCCCTCCACTTT.

This clonotype was seen ten or more times. The chain joins TRBV19 to TRBJ2-2, with D tentatively TRBD2 (5 bases). Germline lookup yields CDR1 LNHDA and CDR2 SQIVND (reference sequence). The CDR3 has 15 amino acids. The V and J ends lost 6 bases and 5 bases respectively, with 16 bases between them. Here the CDR3 DNA reads TGTGCCAGTAGAAGACCGGGGTTACGGACCGGGGAGCTGTTTTTT. It codes for CASRRPGLRTGELFF.

The genes are TRBV7-2 and TRBJ1-1, with a weak D call TRBD1 (6 bases). The V gene lost 5 bases and the J gene lost 8 bases, with 21 bases spanning the gap. CDR3 length equals 15 residues. Germline V gene lookup returns CDR1 SGHTA and CDR2 FQGNSA. The DNA of the CDR3 is TGTGCCAGCAGCCCCGCACAGGGAGGAGTAGACGAAGCTTTCTTT. It specifies CASSPAQGGVDEAFF.